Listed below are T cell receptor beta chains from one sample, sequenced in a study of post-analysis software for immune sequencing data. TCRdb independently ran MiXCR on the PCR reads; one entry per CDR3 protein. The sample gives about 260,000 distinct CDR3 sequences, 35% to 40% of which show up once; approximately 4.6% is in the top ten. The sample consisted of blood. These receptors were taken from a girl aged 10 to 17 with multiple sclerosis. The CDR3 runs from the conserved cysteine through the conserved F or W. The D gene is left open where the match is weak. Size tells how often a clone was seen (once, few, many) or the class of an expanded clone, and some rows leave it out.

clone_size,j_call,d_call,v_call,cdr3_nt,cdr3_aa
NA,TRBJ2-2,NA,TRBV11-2,TGTGCCAGCAGCTTAGCCCCTAGGACCGGGGAGCTGTTTTTT,CASSLAPRTGELFF
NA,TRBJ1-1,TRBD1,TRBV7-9,TGTGCCAGCAGCAAACCGGGACAGGGGGTTGGCACTGAAGCTTTCTTT,CASSKPGQGVGTEAFF
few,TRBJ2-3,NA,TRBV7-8,TGTGCCAGCTTCCCCCGGGATGGCACAGATACGCAGTATTTT,CASFPRDGTDTQYF
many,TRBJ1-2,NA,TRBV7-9,TGTGCCAGCAGCTTGGTTTCCTACTATGGCTACACCTTC,CASSLVSYYGYTF
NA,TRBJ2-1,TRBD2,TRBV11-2,TGTGCCAGCAGATCCCTAGCGGGGGCTGCCAATGAGCAGTTCTTC,CASRSLAGAANEQFF
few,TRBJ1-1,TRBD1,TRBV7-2,TGTGCCAGCAGCTTCCTACCGACAGGGGCCTTGAACACTGAAGCTTTCTTT,CASSFLPTGALNTEAFF
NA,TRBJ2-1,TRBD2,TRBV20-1,TGCAGTGCTAGGGCCTATAGCGGGGGGAACAACAATGAGCAGTTCTTC,CSARAYSGGNNNEQFF
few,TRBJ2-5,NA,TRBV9,TGTGCCAGCAGCCCCCCCACCTCTCAAGAGACCCAGTACTTC,CASSPPTSQETQYF
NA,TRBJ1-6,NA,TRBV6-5,TGTGCCAGCAGTTACCGACCCCGGGGCTCCTATAATTCACCCCTCCACTTT,CASSYRPRGSYNSPLHF
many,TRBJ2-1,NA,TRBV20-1,TGCAGTGCTAGCCGGTCGGCGGAATACAATGAGCAGTTCTTC,CSASRSAEYNEQFF
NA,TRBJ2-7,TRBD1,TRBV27,TGTGCCAGCAGTTTGCCGGACAGGACATCCTACGAGCAGTACTTC,CASSLPDRTSYEQYF
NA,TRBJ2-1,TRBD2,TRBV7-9,TGTGCCAGCAGCTTACTACTAGCGGGAGGATCCAATGAGCAGTTCTTC,CASSLLLAGGSNEQFF
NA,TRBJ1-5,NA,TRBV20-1,TGCAGTGCTAGAGTAGTAGGGTTGGGTCAGCCCCAGCATTTT,CSARVVGLGQPQHF
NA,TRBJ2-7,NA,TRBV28,TGTGCCAGCAGTTTATCCACGGGTTACGAGCAGTACTTC,CASSLSTGYEQYF
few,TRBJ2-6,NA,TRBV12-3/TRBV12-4,TGTGCCAGCACCCGACGGGGCTCTGGGGCCAACGTCCTGACTTTC,CASTRRGSGANVLTF
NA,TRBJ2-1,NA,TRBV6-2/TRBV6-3,TGTGCCAGCAGCCAAACGGCCAATGAGCAGTTCTTC,CASSQTANEQFF
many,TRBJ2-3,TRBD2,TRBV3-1,TGTGCCAGCAGCCAGGGGGTCATTAGCGGGGATACGCAGTATTTT,CASSQGVISGDTQYF
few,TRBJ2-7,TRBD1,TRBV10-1,TGCGCCAGCAACAGACCGGGACAGGGGGAATGGGAGCAGTACTTC,CASNRPGQGEWEQYF
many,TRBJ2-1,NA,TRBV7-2,TGTGCCAGCAGCTTAGGACTGGGCTCCTACAATGAGCAGTTCTTC,CASSLGLGSYNEQFF
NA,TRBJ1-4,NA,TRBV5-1,TGCGCCAGCAGCTCACGAACAGGAAGGACTGTAGGTTCTAATGAAAAACTGTTTTTT,CASSSRTGRTVGSNEKLFF
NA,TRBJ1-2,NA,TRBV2,TGTGCCAGCAGTGAAGACCAGGGGTCGAGGATGGGCTACACCTTC,CASSEDQGSRMGYTF
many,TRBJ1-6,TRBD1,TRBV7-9,TGTGCCAGCAGCTCCCCGACAGGGGGTGACGGTTCACCCCTCCACTTT,CASSSPTGGDGSPLHF
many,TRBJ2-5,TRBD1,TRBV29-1,TGCAGCGTTGGGGAACCGGGACAGGGAGCCCAGTACTTC,CSVGEPGQGAQYF